A single sample gave rise to the 27 T cell receptor beta chains below, sequenced in a study of beta chain features in type 1 diabetes. Isolated RNA was reverse transcribed in full, so expressed TCRB transcripts were sequenced. Assay used: immunoSEQ multiplex PCR; TCRdb lists only in-frame clones, some missing. The sample includes under 400,000 clones, less than 15% of them seen just once. Material for sequencing was central memory CD4+ T cells from blood. The source of these receptors is a man aged 25 to 40 in good health.

In its sample, this clone was seen many times. The CDR3 loop reads CATSTGGGNRNEQFF. DNA for the CDR3: TGTGCCACCAGCACTGGTGGCGGGAATCGCAATGAGCAGTTCTTC. The chain couples TRBV15 to TRBJ2-1; a weak D match, TRBD2 (6 bases). Germline V lookup: CDR1 LNHNV, CDR2 YYDKDF (reference sequence). V was shortened by 4 bases and J by 6 bases, with 16 bases between the two germline ends. The CDR3 runs 15 residues.

The table lists this clone with a few counts. The V call is TRBV7-2, the J call TRBJ1-3, with TRBD1 identical over 8 bases. The CDR3 sequence is 15 residues long. The V gene end was trimmed by 2 bases and the J gene end by 8 bases; junction bases not matched to a gene: 8. Germline values: CDR1 SGHTA, CDR2 FQGNSA. CDR3 protein: CASSLTATGVYTIYF. The CDR3 DNA reads as TGTGCCAGCAGCTTAACTGCGACAGGGGTTTACACCATATATTTT.

The rearrangement uses TRBV5-4 and TRBJ2-3, with no clear D. Trimming stripped 4 bases from V and 5 bases from J, with 11 bases between. Germline assignment: CDR1 SGHNT and CDR2 YYREEE (reference sequence). CDR3 length equals 13 residues. CDR3 sequence: CASSTWGIDTQYF. CDR3 DNA sequence: TGTGCCAGCAGCACGTGGGGTATAGATACGCAGTATTTT.

V gene TRBV27 combines with J gene TRBJ1-1; 7 bases fit TRBD1. J lost 5 bases, V lost 8 bases, and 14 bases had no gene match. This CDR3 is 15 amino acids long. Germline loops: CDR1 MNHEY, CDR2 SMNVEV (reference sequence). The CDR3: CASRKATGLVTEAFF. In DNA form, the CDR3 reads TGTGCCAGCCGCAAGGCGACAGGGCTAGTGACTGAAGCTTTCTTT.

In the case of this clone: One junction end disagrees with the germline gene, perhaps due to a read error. The gene calls are TRBV5-1 and TRBJ1-5; 7 bases agree with TRBD1. The CDR3 runs 13 residues. In germline, CDR1 is SGHRS, CDR2 YFSETQ. CDR3: CASNRQGGQPQHF. CDR3 in DNA: TGTGCCAGCAACAGACAGGGCGGGCAGCCCCAGCATTTT.

The chain couples TRBV10-3 to TRBJ2-5; a weak D match, TRBD2 (5 bases). The germline gives CDR1 ENHRY, CDR2 SYGVKD. The CDR3 runs 13 residues. Trimming removed 10 bases at V and 2 bases at J, with 14 bases between. The CDR3 DNA reads TGTGCCACCGCTCCCGGGGATCAAGAGACCCAGTACTTC. It translates to CATAPGDQETQYF.

The DNA of the CDR3 is TGCAGCGTGGGCCCACCAGGGGGGAGCAATGAGCAGTTCTTC. This codes for CSVGPPGGSNEQFF. The V call is TRBV29-1, the J call TRBJ2-1; D might be TRBD1 (7 bases). The CDR3 length is 14 residues. The germline gives CDR1 SQVTM, CDR2 ANQGSEA. The V end was cut by 6 bases, the J end by 6 bases, with 18 bases between.

This clone was seen a handful of times. The chain combines TRBV5-1 with TRBJ1-6, with D perhaps matching TRBD1 (6 bases). The CDR3 spans 14 residues. Deletions cut 3 bases from V and 7 bases from J, with 11 bases between. The germline V gene encodes CDR1 SGHRS and CDR2 YFSETQ. The CDR3 sequence is CASSSQGVNSPLHF. DNA for the CDR3: TGCGCCAGCAGCTCACAGGGAGTCAATTCACCCCTCCACTTT.

This chain links TRBV4-1 with TRBJ2-7, with D possibly being TRBD2 (5 bases). Trimming took off 0 bases at V and 8 bases at J, with 17 bases between the two ends. The germline V gene has CDR1 MGHRA and CDR2 YSYEKL. There are 15 residues in the CDR3. The CDR3 DNA follows: TGCGCCAGCAGCCAAGATCCAGTAGATCGGGATCAGCAGTACTTC. This gives the protein CASSQDPVDRDQQYF.

The chain carries TRBV5-1 and TRBJ1-2, with 9 nucleotides matching TRBD1. The germline gives CDR1 SGHRS, CDR2 YFSETQ. V trimming: 0 bases; J trimming: 1 base; junction bases outside the gene matches: 1. There are 15 residues in the CDR3. DNA for the CDR3: TGCGCCAGCAGCTTGGCGACAGGGGGTAACTATGGCTACACCTTC. It is translated as CASSLATGGNYGYTF.

CDR3 sequence: CASSFTTGTTGELFF. The DNA of the CDR3 is TGTGCCAGCAGTTTCACTACAGGGACCACCGGGGAGCTGTTTTTT. The chain recombines TRBV11-2 with TRBJ2-2; D possibly corresponds to TRBD1 (6 bases). The CDR3 is 15 amino acids. The germline gives CDR1 SGHAT, CDR2 FQNNGV. V lost 6 bases, J lost 4 bases, and 15 bases lay in between.

This clone turned up a few times. V usage is TRBV6-5 and J usage is TRBJ1-5, with TRBD1 identical over 8 bases. The CDR3 loop spans 12 amino acids. Trimming at V came to 8 bases and at J to 7 bases, leaving 4 bases not matched to a gene. Germline V gene lookup returns CDR1 MNHEY and CDR2 SVGAGI. DNA of the CDR3: TGTGCCAGCCGGACAGGGAAGCAGCCCCAGCATTTT. It codes for CASRTGKQPQHF.

In this sample, this clone turned up a few times. This chain links TRBV6-1 with TRBJ2-7; 9 nucleotides align to TRBD2. The CDR3 has 16 residues. Germline trimming cut 2 bases from V and 2 bases from J; bases unmatched to any gene: 7. Germline assignment: CDR1 MNHNS and CDR2 SASEGT. The CDR3 spells CASSEFSRLAAYEQYV. The CDR3 DNA reads TGTGCCAGCAGTGAATTTTCCCGACTAGCGGCCTACGAGCAGTACGTC.

This clone was detected ten times or more. The chain uses TRBV2 and TRBJ2-3; D is possibly TRBD2 (5 bases). Germline assignment: CDR1 SNHLY and CDR2 FYNNEI. The CDR3 length is 15 residues. V shed 10 bases and J shed 2 bases, with 19 bases lying between them. The CDR3 is CATKREPGVTDTQYF. Written as DNA, the CDR3 is TGTGCCACCAAGAGGGAGCCCGGGGTCACAGATACGCAGTATTTT.

The chain carries TRBV7-8 and TRBJ1-2; 7 positions agree with TRBD1. Per the germline V gene, CDR1 is SGHVS and CDR2 is FQNEAQ. The trim removed 4 bases at V and 2 bases at J, leaving 4 bases unmatched. The CDR3 is 14 residues long. The DNA of the CDR3 is TGTGCCAGCAGCTCGCTACAGGGGAACTATGGCTACACCTTC. Encoded protein: CASSSLQGNYGYTF.

This clone was seen a handful of times. The rearrangement uses TRBV4-1 and TRBJ2-5; D gene ambiguous. Per the germline V gene, CDR1 is MGHRA and CDR2 is YSYEKL. There are 14 residues in the CDR3. V lost 0 bases and J 5 bases, leaving 10 bases between the germline ends. The CDR3, as DNA: TGCGCCAGCAGCCAAGATTCCCGTTTTGAGACCCAGTACTTC. It codes for CASSQDSRFETQYF.

In this sample, this clone turned up a few times. CDR3 nucleotides: TGCGCCAGCACCATTCGAGCGGGAGCCCCCGGGGAGCTGTTTTTT. As protein: CASTIRAGAPGELFF. The V call is TRBV4-1, the J call TRBJ2-2, with 8 bases aligning to TRBD2. The CDR3 runs to 15 residues. Trimming took 7 bases from V and 6 from J; bases not matched to a gene: 10. The V gene's germline CDR1 is MGHRA and CDR2 YSYEKL.

This clone was counted only a few times. Other DNA variants within this sample encode the same CDR3. The chain recombines TRBV5-1 with TRBJ1-2; unclear D gene. The germline gives CDR1 SGHRS, CDR2 YFSETQ. This CDR3 region has 12 residues. Deletions cut 0 bases from V and 7 bases from J, with 7 bases between. Written as DNA, the CDR3 is TGCGCCAGCAGCTTGGATCGGGGTGGCTACACCTTC. Translating gives CASSLDRGGYTF.

The chain joins TRBV5-5 to TRBJ2-5; tentatively, D is TRBD1 (5 bases). The CDR3 spans 15 residues. The germline V and J ends were trimmed by 4 bases and 0 bases, with 13 bases remaining between them. From germline, CDR1 is SGHKS and CDR2 YYEKEE (reference sequence). The CDR3 reads CASSPPRDDQETQYF. CDR3 DNA sequence: TGTGCCAGCAGCCCCCCCAGGGATGACCAAGAGACCCAGTACTTC.

Ten or more counts support this clone. V usage is TRBV29-1 and J usage is TRBJ2-7; TRBD1 matches at 10 bases. The trim removed 5 bases at V and 9 bases at J, leaving 7 bases unmatched. This CDR3 contains 12 residues. The germline V gene encodes CDR1 SQVTM and CDR2 ANQGSEA. CDR3 loop: CSVHTGTGVQYF. CDR3 DNA: TGCAGCGTTCATACCGGGACAGGGGTGCAGTACTTC.

This chain connects TRBV25-1 to TRBJ1-2; D unclear. The CDR3 totals 13 residues. Germline CDR1 reads MGHDK; CDR2 reads SYGVNS. Trimming removed 3 bases at V and 3 bases at J, with 8 bases between. In DNA, the CDR3 is TGTGCCAGCAGTGACGGACTCGACTATGGCTACACCTTC. Residues: CASSDGLDYGYTF.

This clone was counted ten times or more. This CDR3 is also generated by other DNA sequences in the sample. The gene calls are TRBV19 and TRBJ2-1, with 7 bases matching TRBD1. J gave up 0 bases and V 7 bases, and 6 bases lay outside the gene matches. The CDR3 sequence is 15 residues long. Germline V gene sequence: CDR1 LNHDA, CDR2 SQIVND (reference sequence). CDR3 nucleotide sequence: TGTGCCAGTACCATGGACAGGAGCTCCTACAATGAGCAGTTCTTC. It translates to CASTMDRSSYNEQFF.

The chain links TRBV6-5 to TRBJ2-1; D is unresolved. CDR3 length: 11 amino acids. Trimming removed 5 bases at V and 10 bases at J, with 9 bases between. Per the germline V gene, CDR1 is MNHEY and CDR2 is SVGAGI. The CDR3 loop is CASSAILEQFF. The CDR3, as DNA: TGTGCCAGCAGTGCCATTTTGGAGCAGTTCTTC.

V gene TRBV4-1 combines with J gene TRBJ1-1; D may be TRBD1 (6 bases). Trimming left V 0 bases short and J 8 bases short, with 22 bases between. The CDR3 length is 17 residues. Germline CDR1 reads MGHRA; CDR2 reads YSYEKL. CDR3 bases: TGCGCCAGCAGCCAAGATTCAGCCCCGGGGGCGCGGAAGGAAGCTTTCTTT. Amino acids: CASSQDSAPGARKEAFF.

This clone has a count of ten or more. The CDR3 is CASSLVEMKTGGNTIYF. The DNA of the CDR3 is TGTGCCAGCAGCTTAGTGGAGATGAAAACAGGCGGCAACACCATATATTTT. This chain connects TRBV7-6 to TRBJ1-3, with a weak D call TRBD1 (5 bases). Germline V gene lookup returns CDR1 SGHVS and CDR2 FNYEAQ. CDR3 length: 17 residues. V lost 1 base, J lost 7 bases, and 20 bases lay in between.

A few counts support this clone. This chain joins TRBV7-9 and TRBJ1-2; D might be TRBD1 (6 bases). The germline V gene encodes CDR1 SEHNR and CDR2 FQNEAQ (reference sequence). V was shortened by 5 bases and J by 4 bases, with 8 bases between the two germline ends. The CDR3 totals 12 residues. The CDR3 spells CASSHRAYGYTF. The DNA of the CDR3 is TGTGCCAGCAGCCACAGGGCCTATGGCTACACCTTC.

The table lists this clone with many counts. The V gene is TRBV7-2, the J gene TRBJ2-1, with 8 nucleotides matching TRBD2. J was trimmed by 15 bases and V by 3 bases; bases with no gene match: 7. From germline, CDR1 is SGHTA and CDR2 FQGNSA. This CDR3 is built from 12 residues. The CDR3 region is CASSFGAGVVFF. As DNA, the CDR3 is TGTGCCAGCAGCTTTGGAGCGGGAGTGGTGTTCTTC.